The T cell receptor (beta chain) under discussion was sequenced for a study of cytomegalovirus exposure and HLA in healthy donors. Notes on the study in general: Previous analysis showed most TCR beta V segments were productive about 87% or about 30% of the time. TCR beta chain V- and J-gene trimming was linked, in a later analysis, to a missense variant in DCLRE1C.

The PCR ran on 60 Vbeta and 13 Jbeta primers. Only in-frame clones appear in the TCRdb table, and some are missing; sequencing was by immunoSEQ multiplex PCR. The table records roughly 180,000 clones, around a tenth of them present only once. The CDR3 runs 16 residues. The junction had 10 bases not matched to a gene; V was cut back by 4 bases and J by 5 bases. Germline CDR1 and CDR2: MNHNS and SASEGT. This clone has more than one count but fewer than ten. Its target is not known. The source is a woman younger than 45 in good health and CMV-seropositive. The chain has TRBV6-1 and TRBJ1-4, with 7 bases matching TRBD1. The sequenced sample consisted of PBMCs. In nucleotides, the CDR3 is TGTGCCAGCAGTGTCAGCCGGGACAGCAGGAATGAAAAACTGTTTTTT. Residues: CASSVSRDSRNEKLFF.